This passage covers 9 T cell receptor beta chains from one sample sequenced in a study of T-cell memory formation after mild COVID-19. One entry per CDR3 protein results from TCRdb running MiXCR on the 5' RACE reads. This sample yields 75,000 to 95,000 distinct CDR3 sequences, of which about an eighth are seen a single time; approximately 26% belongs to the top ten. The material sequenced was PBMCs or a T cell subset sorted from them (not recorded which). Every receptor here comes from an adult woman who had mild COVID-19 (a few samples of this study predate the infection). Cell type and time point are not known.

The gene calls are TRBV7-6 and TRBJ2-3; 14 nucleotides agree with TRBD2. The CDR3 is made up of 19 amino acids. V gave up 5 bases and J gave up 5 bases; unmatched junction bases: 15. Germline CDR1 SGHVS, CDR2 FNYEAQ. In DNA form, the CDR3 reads TGTGCCAGCAGCCCCCGGGGACTAGCGGGGGCGTCACATGAAGATACGCAGTATTTT. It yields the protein CASSPRGLAGASHEDTQYF.

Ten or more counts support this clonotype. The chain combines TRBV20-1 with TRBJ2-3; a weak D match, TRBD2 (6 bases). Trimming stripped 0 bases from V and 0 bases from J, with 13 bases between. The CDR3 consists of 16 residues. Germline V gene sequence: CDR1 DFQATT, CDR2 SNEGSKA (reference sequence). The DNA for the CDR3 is TGCAGTGCTAGAGATGGGGCGGGGACCAGCACAGATACGCAGTATTTT. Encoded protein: CSARDGAGTSTDTQYF.

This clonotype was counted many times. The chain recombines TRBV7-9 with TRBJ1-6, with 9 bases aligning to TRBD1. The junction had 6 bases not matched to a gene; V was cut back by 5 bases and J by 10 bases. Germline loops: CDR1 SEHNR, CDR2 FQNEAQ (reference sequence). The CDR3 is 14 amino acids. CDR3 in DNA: TGTGCCAGCAGCACGGACAGGGGCCCATCACCCCTCCACTTT. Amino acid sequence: CASSTDRGPSPLHF.

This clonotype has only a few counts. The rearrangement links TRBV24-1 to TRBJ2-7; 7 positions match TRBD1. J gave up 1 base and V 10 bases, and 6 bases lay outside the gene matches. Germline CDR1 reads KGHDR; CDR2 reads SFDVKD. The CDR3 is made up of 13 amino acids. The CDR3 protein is CATRGDSSYEQYF. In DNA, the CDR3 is TGTGCCACTAGAGGGGACAGTTCCTACGAGCAGTACTTC.

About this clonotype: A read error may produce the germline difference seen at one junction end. The CDR3 sequence: CATSLAGRQELLF. CDR3 nucleotide sequence: TGTGCAACCAGTTTAGCCGGTCGGCAGGAGCTGTTATTC. The V gene is TRBV12-3 or TRBV12-4, the J gene TRBJ2-7; D unresolved. The CDR3 loop spans 13 amino acids.

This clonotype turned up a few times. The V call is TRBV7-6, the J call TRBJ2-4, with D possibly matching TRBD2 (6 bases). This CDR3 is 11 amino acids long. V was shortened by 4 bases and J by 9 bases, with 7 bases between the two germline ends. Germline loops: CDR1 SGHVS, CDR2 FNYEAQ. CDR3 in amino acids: CASSSGSIQYF. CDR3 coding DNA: TGTGCCAGCAGCTCCGGGAGCATTCAGTACTTC.

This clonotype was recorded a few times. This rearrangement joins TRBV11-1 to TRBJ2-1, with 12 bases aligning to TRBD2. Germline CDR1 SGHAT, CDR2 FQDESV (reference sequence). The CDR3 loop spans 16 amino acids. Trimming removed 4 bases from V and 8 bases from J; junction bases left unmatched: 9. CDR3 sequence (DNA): TGTGCCAGCAGCTCCAAGACTAGCGGGGGAAGGGATGAGCAGTTCTTC. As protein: CASSSKTSGGRDEQFF.

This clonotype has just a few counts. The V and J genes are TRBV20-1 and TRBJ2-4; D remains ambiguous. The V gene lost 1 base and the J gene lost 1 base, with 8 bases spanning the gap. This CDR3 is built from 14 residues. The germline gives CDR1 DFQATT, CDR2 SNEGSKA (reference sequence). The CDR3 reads CSARGYTAKNIQYF. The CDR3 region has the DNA TGCAGTGCTAGAGGATACACGGCCAAAAACATTCAGTACTTC.

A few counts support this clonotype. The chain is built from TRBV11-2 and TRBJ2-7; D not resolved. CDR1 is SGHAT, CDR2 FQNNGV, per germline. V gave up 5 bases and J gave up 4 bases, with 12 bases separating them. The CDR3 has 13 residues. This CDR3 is CASSLYINYEQYF. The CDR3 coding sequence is TGTGCCAGCAGCCTATACATAAATTACGAGCAGTACTTC. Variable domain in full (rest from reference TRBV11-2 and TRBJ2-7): EAGVAQSPRYKIIEKRQSVAFWCNPISGHATLYWYQQILGQGPKLLIQFQNNGVVDDSQLPKDRFSAERLKGVDSTLKIQPAKLEDSAVYLCASSLYINYEQYFGPGTRLTVT.